This entry describes one T cell receptor (beta chain). The data derive from a study of cytomegalovirus exposure and HLA in healthy donors. This CDR3 has 13 amino acids. Germline lookup yields CDR1 SGHTS and CDR2 YDEGEE. V was cut by 7 bases and J by 7 bases, with 18 bases left in between. In the PCR, 60 Vbeta and 13 Jbeta primers were used. Here immunoSEQ multiplex PCR was the method, and the copy in TCRdb shows in-frame clones only, minus some. Altogether more than 200,000 clones are present, 70% being singletons, with the ten largest covering around 2.6%. Sequenced sample: PBMCs. V and J are TRBV5-8 and TRBJ2-7, with D possibly matching TRBD1 (6 bases). This sequence originates from a man aged 35-49 years in good health and CMV-seropositive. This chain's CDR3 is CASQLPGAGEQYF. The CDR3 DNA follows: TGTGCCAGCCAACTCCCAGGGGCTGGAGAGCAGTACTTC.